This TCR beta chain appears in the sequencing data of a study of T cell repertoires and HLA-DP antigens. At the level of the study: One stimulator alloantigen differed from self by one groove amino acid; the other by ten.

Each pre-culture CD4+ sample aimed for 200,000 to 250,000 T cell genomes at deep resolution. Clones were sequenced by immunoSEQ multiplex PCR, and TCRdb holds only the in-frame ones, with some missing. The sample carries about 110,000 clones, 90% to 95% recorded once. CD4+ T cells, purified by negative selection, averaged roughly 98% purity. As for this clone: Its antigen remains unidentified.

Notes on the study in general: Average cumulative frequency of previously undetected clones was approximately 34% against one allele and 50% to 65% against the other.

CDR3 size: 16 residues. The V end was cut by 3 bases, the J end by 2 bases, with 17 bases between. The germline V gene encodes CDR1 SGHTA and CDR2 FQGNSA. The V gene is TRBV7-2, the J gene TRBJ2-7; D is perhaps TRBD2 (6 bases). This TCR derives from a woman between 18 and 30 years old in good health and CMV-seronegative. The sample taken for sequencing was CD4+ T cells from PBMCs. CDR3 bases: TGTGCCAGCAGCTTCCCCTACGGGGGATTGACCTACGAGCAGTACTTC. Translation: CASSFPYGGLTYEQYF.